Sequencing of this TCR beta chain was carried out in a study of breast tumors, draining lymph nodes, adjacent tissues. The study, taken as a whole, reports: Luminal-like breast cancer showed significantly greater tumor-nontumor repertoire similarity than basal-like breast cancer did. Most tumor T cells seemingly derive from lymph node, then expand in tumor. That most tumor T cells come from lymph nodes remained unproven. Tumor repertoires ranked between lymph nodes and nontumor tissue in diversity, with V and J gene preferences.

TCRdb recomputed calls from the multiplex PCR reads with MiXCR, one row per CDR3 protein. The profile covers approximately 20,000 distinct CDR3 sequences, with 43% appearing a single time and approximately 18% taken by the ten largest. In this sample, this clonotype turned up many times. Its specificity is unknown. There are 16 residues in the CDR3. Per the germline V gene, CDR1 is MDHEN and CDR2 is SYDVKM. Trimming pared 6 bases from V and 5 bases from J, leaving 20 bases between. V is TRBV28 and J is TRBJ1-3; D unclear. The TCR comes from a female donor with breast cancer. Some clones in this sample may be carry-over from other donors' samples. Sequences were obtained from breast tumor tissue. CDR3 nucleotides: TGTGCCAGCAGCCTCTGGAGTGGAGGGTCAAGAAACACCATATATTTT. Protein: CASSLWSGGSRNTIYF.